These 5 T cell receptor beta chains were all obtained from the same sample, sequenced in a study of siplizumab effects on memory and regulatory T cells. The assay was immunoSEQ multiplex PCR, and TCRdb's table has in-frame clones only and misses some. The data hold more than 85,000 clones, with around 92% observed a single time. Sequencing input: Tregs sorted from blood. These receptors all stem from a human donor in good health.

The CDR3 sequence: CASSYGTRGDEQFF. The CDR3 region has the DNA TGTGCCAGCAGCTACGGGACTAGAGGCGATGAGCAGTTCTTC. The J gene is TRBJ2-1, the V gene TRBV5-8, with 8 bases lining up with TRBD2. J lost 8 bases, V lost 3 bases, and 7 bases had no gene match. The CDR3 runs to 14 residues. Germline V gives CDR1 SGHTS, CDR2 YDEGEE.

V and J are TRBV27 and TRBJ1-5; TRBD1 aligns across 8 bases. Germline CDR1 MNHEY, CDR2 SMNVEV (reference sequence). This CDR3 comprises 15 residues. J was trimmed by 2 bases and V by 4 bases; bases with no gene match: 4. CDR3 sequence: CASSSLGQGNQPQHF. The CDR3 nucleotides are TGTGCCAGCAGTTCGTTGGGACAGGGCAATCAGCCCCAGCATTTT.

This sequence joins TRBV25-1 and TRBJ2-7; possible D gene TRBD2, 5 bases. Germline V gene data show CDR1 as MGHDK and CDR2 as SYGVNS. Trimming stripped 4 bases from V and 6 bases from J, with 19 bases between. CDR3 length: 15 residues. CDR3 region: CASSAPDWVNFEQYF. The DNA for the CDR3 is TGTGCCAGCAGTGCTCCGGACTGGGTTAACTTCGAGCAGTACTTC.

The chain uses TRBV4-1 and TRBJ2-7; D gene unclear. Germline CDR1 and CDR2: MGHRA and YSYEKL. This CDR3 has 13 residues. V was pared by 0 bases and J by 5 bases, with 8 bases between. CDR3 region: CASSQDPWDEQYF. DNA for the CDR3: TGCGCCAGCAGCCAAGACCCTTGGGACGAGCAGTACTTC.

V is TRBV20-1 and J is TRBJ2-7; 9 bases align to TRBD1. CDR1 and CDR2 from the germline V gene are DFQATT and SNEGSKA (reference sequence). CDR3 length: 11 residues. CDR3 sequence reads: CSGQGNEEQYF. As DNA, the CDR3 is TGCAGCGGACAGGGGAACGAGGAGCAGTACTTC.